This T cell receptor beta chain originates from a study of blood T cell repertoires in COVID-19. Study information: Sources were T cells, B-cell-depleted T cells, or PBMCs; the material itself was cDNA or gDNA.

The CDR3 consists of 16 residues. The germline V gene has CDR1 LGHNA and CDR2 YNFKEQ. The J segment lost 0 bases and the V segment lost 4 bases, leaving 7 bases of the junction unmatched. Under the authors' procedure: Amplification of reference gene primers provided the estimated nucleated cell counts. TCRdb's table, derived via immunoSEQ multiplex PCR, lists solely in-frame clones and lacks some. The V and J calls and clone size are taken from that table; D and trimming were inferred from the DNA. The table shows about 300,000 clones, with about nine tenths occurring only once. Cohort 3 recovery required two negative PCRs, clearance, or symptom resolution.

The sequenced material came from PBMCs or T cells enriched from blood (not recorded which). The chain employs TRBV4-2 and TRBJ2-5, with 8 nucleotides matching TRBD1. This TCR came from a man between 25 and 39 years old who had recovered from COVID-19. CDR3 in DNA: TGTGCCAGCAGCCGGGGACAGGCCGGGTACCAAGAGACCCAGTACTTC. Its translation: CASSRGQAGYQETQYF.